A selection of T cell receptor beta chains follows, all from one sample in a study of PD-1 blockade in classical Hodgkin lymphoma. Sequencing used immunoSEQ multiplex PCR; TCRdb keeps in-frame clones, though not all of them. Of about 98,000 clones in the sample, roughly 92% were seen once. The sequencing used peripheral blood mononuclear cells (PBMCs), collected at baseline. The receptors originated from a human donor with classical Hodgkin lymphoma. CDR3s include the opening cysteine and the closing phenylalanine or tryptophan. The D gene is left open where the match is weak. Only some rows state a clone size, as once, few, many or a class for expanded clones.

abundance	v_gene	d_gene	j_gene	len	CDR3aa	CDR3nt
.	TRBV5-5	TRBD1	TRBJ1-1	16	CASTPTDRGIGTEAFF	TGTGCCAGCACACCTACCGACAGGGGAATAGGGACTGAAGCTTTCTTT
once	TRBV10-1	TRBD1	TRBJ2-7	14	CASSRQGPPYEQYF	TGCGCCAGCAGCAGACAGGGTCCTCCCTACGAGCAGTACTTC
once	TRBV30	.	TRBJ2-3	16	CAWSVVPPGIGHTQYF	TGTGCCTGGAGTGTAGTTCCCCCCGGGATCGGGCATACGCAGTATTTT
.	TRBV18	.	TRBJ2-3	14	CASSPLPSTDTQYF	TGTGCCAGCTCGCCACTACCGAGCACAGATACGCAGTATTTT
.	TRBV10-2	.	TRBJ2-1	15	CASSAGMGGSNEQFF	TGCGCCAGCAGTGCGGGAATGGGGGGCTCCAATGAGCAGTTCTTC
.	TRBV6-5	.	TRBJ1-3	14	CASRSPLSGNTIYF	TGTGCCAGCAGAAGCCCTCTCTCTGGAAACACCATATATTTT
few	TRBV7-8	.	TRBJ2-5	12	CASSRLQETQYF	TGTGCCAGCAGCCGACTCCAAGAGACCCAGTACTTC
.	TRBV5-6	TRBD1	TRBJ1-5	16	CASSRDRGLGNQPQHF	TGTGCCAGCAGCCGAGACAGGGGGCTTGGCAATCAGCCCCAGCATTTT
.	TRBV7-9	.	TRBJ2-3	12	CASTSEGDTQYF	TGTGCCAGCACTTCCGAGGGGGATACGCAGTATTTT
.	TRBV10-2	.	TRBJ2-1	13	CASSEFGRNEQFF	TGCGCCAGCAGTGAATTCGGACGTAATGAGCAGTTCTTC
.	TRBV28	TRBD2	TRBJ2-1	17	CASSRREGLSSYNEQFF	TGTGCCAGCAGTCGCCGGGAGGGCCTATCCTCCTACAATGAGCAGTTCTTC
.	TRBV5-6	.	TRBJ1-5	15	CASSLFGESNQPQHF	TGTGCCAGCAGCTTGTTTGGGGAAAGCAATCAGCCCCAGCATTTT
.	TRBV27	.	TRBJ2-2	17	CASSSFVGLLGTGELFF	TGTGCCAGCAGTTCCTTCGTTGGACTACTAGGTACCGGGGAGCTGTTTTTT
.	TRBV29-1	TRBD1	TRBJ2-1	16	CSGRRLRTGGYNEQFF	TGCAGCGGCCGCCGGCTCCGGACAGGGGGATACAATGAGCAGTTCTTC
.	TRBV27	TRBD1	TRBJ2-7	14	CASRRDRVSYEQYF	TGTGCCAGCAGACGGGACAGGGTATCCTACGAGCAGTACTTC
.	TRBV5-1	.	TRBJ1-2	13	CASSRDWGTGYTF	TGCGCCAGCAGCAGGGACTGGGGAACGGGCTACACCTTC
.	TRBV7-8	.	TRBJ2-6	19	CASSLRAAQMGSGANVLTF	TGTGCCAGCAGCTTACGGGCAGCCCAAATGGGGTCTGGGGCCAACGTCCTGACTTTC
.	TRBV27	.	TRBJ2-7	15	CASRLARDRDYEQYF	TGTGCCAGCAGGCTAGCCCGGGACCGTGACTACGAGCAGTACTTC
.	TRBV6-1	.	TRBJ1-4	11	CASSALEKLFF	TGTGCCAGCAGTGCGCTCGAAAAACTGTTTTTT
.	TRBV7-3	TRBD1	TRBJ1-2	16	CASSLLSVGTGDGYTF	TGTGCCAGCAGCTTATTGAGTGTTGGGACAGGGGACGGCTACACCTTC
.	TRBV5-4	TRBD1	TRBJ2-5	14	CASSSGQRVETQYF	TGTGCCAGCAGCTCGGGACAGAGGGTTGAGACCCAGTACTTC
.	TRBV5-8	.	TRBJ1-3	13	CASSFVSGNTIYF	TGTGCCAGCAGCTTCGTCTCGGGAAACACCATATATTTT
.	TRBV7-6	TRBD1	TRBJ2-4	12	CASGTAGNIQYF	TGTGCCAGTGGGACAGCCGGCAACATTCAGTACTTC
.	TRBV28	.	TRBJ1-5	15	CASSLPGSGNQPQHF	TGTGCCAGCAGTTTGCCAGGGAGTGGGAATCAGCCCCAGCATTTT
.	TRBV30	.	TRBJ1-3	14	CAWTLGGSGNTIYF	TGTGCCTGGACACTGGGCGGCTCTGGAAACACCATATATTTT
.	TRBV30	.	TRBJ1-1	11	CARRGNTEAFF	TGTGCCAGACGGGGGAACACTGAAGCTTTCTTT
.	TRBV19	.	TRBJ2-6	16	CASSIDSDSGANVLTF	TGTGCCAGTAGTATAGATTCCGACTCTGGGGCCAACGTCCTGACTTTC
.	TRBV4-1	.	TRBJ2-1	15	CASSQEGRDRHEQFF	TGCGCCAGCAGCCAAGAGGGGCGGGATAGGCATGAGCAGTTCTTC
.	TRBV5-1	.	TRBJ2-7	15	CASSLGGLFTYEQYF	TGCGCCAGCAGCTTGGGAGGCCTCTTCACCTACGAGCAGTACTTC
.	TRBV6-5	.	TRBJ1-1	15	CASSYGSVGDSEAFF	TGTGCCAGCAGTTACGGGTCGGTCGGGGACTCTGAAGCTTTCTTT
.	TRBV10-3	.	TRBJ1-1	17	CAISESIEAVMNTEAFF	TGTGCCATCAGTGAGTCGATAGAGGCTGTTATGAACACTGAAGCTTTCTTT
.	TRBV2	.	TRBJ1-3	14	CASSDGESGNTIYF	TGTGCCAGCAGTGACGGGGAATCTGGAAACACCATATATTTT
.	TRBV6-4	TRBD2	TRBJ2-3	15	CASTPGTSNTDTQYF	TGTGCCAGCACCCCCGGGACTAGTAACACAGATACGCAGTATTTT
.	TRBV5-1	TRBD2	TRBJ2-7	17	CASSFIPLSGVPYEQYF	TGCGCCAGCAGCTTCATCCCCCTTAGCGGGGTCCCCTACGAGCAGTACTTC
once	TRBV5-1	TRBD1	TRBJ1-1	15	CASSLFTGANTEAFF	TGCGCCAGCAGCTTGTTTACAGGGGCGAACACTGAAGCTTTCTTT
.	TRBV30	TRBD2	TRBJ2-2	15	CAWSGLAGPTGELFF	TGTGCCTGGAGTGGACTAGCGGGACCCACCGGGGAGCTGTTTTTT
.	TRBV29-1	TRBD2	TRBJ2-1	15	CSVGGGLAGIIEQFF	TGCAGCGTTGGGGGGGGGTTAGCCGGAATAATCGAGCAGTTCTTC
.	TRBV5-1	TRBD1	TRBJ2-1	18	CASSWRRGQRILYNEQFF	TGCGCCAGCAGCTGGCGAAGGGGACAGCGAATCCTCTACAATGAGCAGTTCTTC
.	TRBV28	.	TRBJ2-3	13	CASSGVRADTQYF	TGTGCCAGCTCTGGTGTTCGCGCAGATACGCAGTATTTT
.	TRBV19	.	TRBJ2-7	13	CASSIGAEGEQYF	TGTGCCAGTAGTATAGGGGCCGAAGGCGAGCAGTACTTC
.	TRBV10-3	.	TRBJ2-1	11	CAIKAHNEQFF	TGTGCCATCAAAGCCCACAATGAGCAGTTCTTC
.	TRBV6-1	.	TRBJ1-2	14	CASSVGATAYGYTF	TGTGCCAGCAGTGTGGGGGCAACGGCCTATGGCTACACCTTC
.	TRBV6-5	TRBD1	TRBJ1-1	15	CASSPSGTGGAEAFF	TGTGCCAGCAGTCCTAGTGGGACAGGGGGAGCTGAAGCTTTCTTT
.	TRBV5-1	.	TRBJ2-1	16	CASSFAGTASYNEQFF	TGCGCCAGCAGCTTCGCCGGGACTGCTTCCTACAATGAGCAGTTCTTC
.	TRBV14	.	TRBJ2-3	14	CASSHYSRTDTQYF	TGTGCCAGCAGCCACTACTCCCGCACAGATACGCAGTATTTT